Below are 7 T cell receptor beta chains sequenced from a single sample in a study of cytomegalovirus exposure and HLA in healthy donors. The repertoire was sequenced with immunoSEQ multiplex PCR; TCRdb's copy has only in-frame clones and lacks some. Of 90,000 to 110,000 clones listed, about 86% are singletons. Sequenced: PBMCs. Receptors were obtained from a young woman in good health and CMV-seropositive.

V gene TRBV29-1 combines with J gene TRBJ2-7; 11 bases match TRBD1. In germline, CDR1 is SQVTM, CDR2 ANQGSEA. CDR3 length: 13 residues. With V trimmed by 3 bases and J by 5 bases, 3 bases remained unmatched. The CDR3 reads CSVDRDRGDEQYF. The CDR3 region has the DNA TGCAGCGTTGATCGGGACAGGGGGGACGAGCAGTACTTC.

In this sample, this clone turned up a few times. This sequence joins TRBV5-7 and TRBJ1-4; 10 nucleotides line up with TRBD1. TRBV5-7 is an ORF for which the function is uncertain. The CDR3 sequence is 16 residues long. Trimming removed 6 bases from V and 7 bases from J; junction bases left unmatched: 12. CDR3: CASTRDRGLWGEKLFF. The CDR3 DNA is TGTGCCAGCACCAGAGACAGGGGGCTCTGGGGTGAAAAACTGTTTTTT.

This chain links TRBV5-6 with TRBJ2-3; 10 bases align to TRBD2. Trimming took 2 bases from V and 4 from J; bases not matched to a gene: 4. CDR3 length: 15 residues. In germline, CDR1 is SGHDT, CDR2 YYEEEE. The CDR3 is CASSFLAGDADTQYF. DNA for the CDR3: TGTGCCAGCAGCTTCCTAGCGGGAGATGCAGATACGCAGTATTTT.

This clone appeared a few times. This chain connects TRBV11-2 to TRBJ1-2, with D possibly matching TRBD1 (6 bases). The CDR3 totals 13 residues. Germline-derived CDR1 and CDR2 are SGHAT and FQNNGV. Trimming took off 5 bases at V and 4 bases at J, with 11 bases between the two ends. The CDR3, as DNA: TGTGCCAGCAGCCCAGACAGGACCTATGGCTACACCTTC. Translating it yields CASSPDRTYGYTF.

The CDR3 nucleotides read TGTGCCAGCTCACCAACCTACGGGACAGGGAGCCCCTACGAGCAGTACTTC. It is translated as CASSPTYGTGSPYEQYF. V gene TRBV18 combines with J gene TRBJ2-7, with 9 bases aligning to TRBD1. V trimming: 2 bases; J trimming: 2 bases; junction bases outside the gene matches: 10. Germline loops: CDR1 KGHSH, CDR2 LQKENI. This CDR3 comprises 17 residues.

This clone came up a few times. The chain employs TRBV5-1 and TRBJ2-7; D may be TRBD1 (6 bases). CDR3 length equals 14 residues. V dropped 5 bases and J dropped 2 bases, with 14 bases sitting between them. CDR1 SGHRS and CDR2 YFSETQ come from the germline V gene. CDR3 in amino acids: CASRRTENTYEQYF. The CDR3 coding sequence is TGCGCCAGCAGGCGGACAGAGAACACCTACGAGCAGTACTTC.

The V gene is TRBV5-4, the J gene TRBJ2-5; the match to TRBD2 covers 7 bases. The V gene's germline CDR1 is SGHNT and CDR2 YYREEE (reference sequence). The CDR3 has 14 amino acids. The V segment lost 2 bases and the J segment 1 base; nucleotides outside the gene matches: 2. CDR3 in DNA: TGTGCCAGCAGCTTTTGGGGGGGCCAAGAGACCCAGTACTTC. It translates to CASSFWGGQETQYF. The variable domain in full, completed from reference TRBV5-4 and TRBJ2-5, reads ETGVTQSPTHLIKTRGQQVTLRCSSQSGHNTVSWYQQALGQGPQFIFQYYREEENGRGNFPPRFSGLQFPNYSSELNVNALELDDSALYLCASSFWGGQETQYFGPGTRLLVL.